The clone carrying this TCR beta chain occurred a few times. Its antigen is unknown. The record originates from a study of regulatory T cells in long-lasting Graves disease. Researchers made TCR beta libraries by using iRepertoire HTBI primers and running Arm-PCR on CDR3 regions. Each CDR3 protein is one row after TCRdb ran MiXCR on the multiplex PCR reads. Of around 450,000 distinct CDR3 sequences listed, over 14% are singletons. This CDR3 region has 15 residues. Trimming shortened V by 0 bases and J by 4 bases, and 12 bases separated the two germline ends. Germline CDR1 reads LGHNA; CDR2 reads YSLEER. Time point denoted: newly diagnosed GD, antithyroid drugs for less than 3 months. With RNA extracted from PBMCs as input, the TCR library was made. Broader study findings: TRBV28 was favored in persistent disease, as were TRBJ1-2 and TRBJ2-5. The study found persistent patients shared more public clonotypes (over 2,500) than new patients (about 880).

The data also belong to a second study, concerning T cells in Graves' hyperthyroidism and ophthalmopathy.

The clonotype originates from a woman aged 40 to 55 with Graves disease. The source was peripheral blood mononuclear cells (PBMCs), collected at new diagnosis, from a patient treated with antithyroid drugs. The V call is TRBV4-3, the J call TRBJ1-1; no firm D call. The CDR3 spells CASSQDALRGTEAFF. CDR3 DNA sequence: TGCGCCAGCAGCCAAGACGCGTTGAGAGGCACTGAAGCTTTCTTT.